Listed below are T cell receptor beta chains from one sample, sequenced in a study of T cell responses to AZD1222 COVID-19 vaccine. Generated by immunoSEQ multiplex PCR, the TCRdb table keeps only in-frame clones and is missing some. The profile shows 50,000 to 75,000 clones, 75% to 90% of them singletons. Material: peripheral blood, obtained 28 days after the second AZD1222 dose. All receptors derive from an adult who received the AZD1222 COVID-19 vaccine. Each CDR3 is given with its conserved first and last residue. Each record gives: CDR3 protein, J gene, V gene, clone size, CDR3 length. Size values are once, few and many counts, or a class for expanded clones, and some rows have none.

CASSRKTSGSPYSYEQYF,TRBJ2-7,TRBV6-6,NA,18
CASSFRQGAVTEAFF,TRBJ1-1,TRBV6-5,NA,15
CASSLFASGSYNEQFF,TRBJ2-1,TRBV5-1,NA,16
CAISESRVSEQYF,TRBJ2-7,TRBV10-3,once,13
CASSLGTGGIVAGNTIYF,TRBJ1-3,TRBV28,NA,18
CASIGGTGGTEAFF,TRBJ1-1,TRBV6-5,NA,14
CASSVRGEYGYTF,TRBJ1-2,TRBV27,few,13
CASSTGGEQYF,TRBJ2-7,TRBV6-2/TRBV6-3,NA,11
CASSLQAQGASGNTIYF,TRBJ1-3,TRBV5-1,NA,17
CASSLGTARNTGELFF,TRBJ2-2,TRBV4-3,NA,16
CASSEGTGGVTDTQYF,TRBJ2-3,TRBV10-2,NA,16
CASSKDRGEQYF,TRBJ2-7,TRBV11-2,NA,12
CATSAYGQPEAFF,TRBJ1-1,TRBV24-1,NA,13
CASSFVGSGGETQYF,TRBJ2-5,TRBV5-4,NA,15
CASSIGTSNTEAFF,TRBJ1-1,TRBV27,NA,14
CASSPSTYEQYF,TRBJ2-7,TRBV3-1/TRBV3-2,NA,12
CASSTSGSSYNEQFF,TRBJ2-1,TRBV10-1,NA,15
CATSRDKGAKQFF,TRBJ2-1,TRBV15,NA,13
CAWRGQGASSPLHF,TRBJ1-6,TRBV30,NA,14
CASSVGQGAYEQYF,TRBJ2-7,TRBV9,few,14
CASSLELAGSAGGDTQYF,TRBJ2-3,TRBV5-1,NA,18
CASSNTGELFF,TRBJ2-2,TRBV21-1,NA,11
CSASDLSGNQPQHF,TRBJ1-5,TRBV20-1,NA,14
CASSQWDRMNTEAFF,TRBJ1-1,TRBV3-1/TRBV3-2,NA,15
CASSRDRGAPRGNSPLHF,TRBJ1-6,TRBV9,NA,18
CSVTQGLNTEAFF,TRBJ1-1,TRBV29-1,NA,13
CASSITYEQYF,TRBJ2-7,TRBV5-6,NA,11
CASYSRRGHNEQFF,TRBJ2-1,TRBV6-5,NA,14
CASSRDGDYGYTF,TRBJ1-2,TRBV7-9,NA,13
CASSPSPSGANVLTF,TRBJ2-6,TRBV9,NA,15
CASRQEVGSYEQYF,TRBJ2-7,TRBV28,NA,14
CATNSGTSGYEQYF,TRBJ2-7,TRBV27,NA,14
CASSPGQGAQEQYF,TRBJ2-7,TRBV7-2,NA,14
CASGRTLNTEAFF,TRBJ1-1,TRBV5-1,NA,13
CASSLLPGQPLTDTQYF,TRBJ2-3,TRBV7-9,NA,17
CASSSYRGVNYGYTF,TRBJ1-2,TRBV11-2,NA,15
CASSLFVGWYEQYF,TRBJ2-7,TRBV5-1,NA,14
CASLTGAAGANVLTF,TRBJ2-6,TRBV28,NA,15
CASAQHRTTGEQYF,TRBJ2-7,TRBV10-1,NA,14
CASSFRDGNEKLFF,TRBJ1-4,TRBV7-9,NA,14